These T cell receptor beta chains were read from a single sample in a study of cytomegalovirus exposure and HLA in healthy donors. The table came from immunoSEQ multiplex PCR; TCRdb's copy has only in-frame clones and leaves some out. The sample lists approximately 85,000 clones, about three fifths seen once, with around 5.5% in the top ten. Material for sequencing was PBMCs. All receptors come from a woman in her 30s in good health and CMV-seropositive. CDR3s include the opening cysteine and the closing phenylalanine or tryptophan. D genes are given only for firm matches. Only some rows state a clone size, as once, few, many or a class for expanded clones.

DNA: TGTGCCAGCAGTGAAGACCTCCAGGGGGCCGGTCAGCCCCAGCATTTT; CDR3: CASSEDLQGAGQPQHF; size: -; J: TRBJ1-5; D: TRBD1; V: TRBV6-1
DNA: TGTGCCAGTAGTACGGTTAGTAGTATAGATACGCAGTATTTT; CDR3: CASSTVSSIDTQYF; size: -; J: TRBJ2-3; D: -; V: TRBV19
DNA: TGTGCCAGCAGCTTAAATAGCTGGAACACTGAAGCTTTCTTT; CDR3: CASSLNSWNTEAFF; size: few; J: TRBJ1-1; D: -; V: TRBV7-3
DNA: TGTGCCAGCAGCCATGCGGGCCTGAACACCGGGGAGCTGTTTTTT; CDR3: CASSHAGLNTGELFF; size: -; J: TRBJ2-2; D: -; V: TRBV4-2
DNA: TGTGCCAGCAGTGAAGCCCACAGGGTGGGCTACACCTTC; CDR3: CASSEAHRVGYTF; size: -; J: TRBJ1-2; D: -; V: TRBV6-1
DNA: TGTGCCAGTACAGAGGGGGCCTCCTATAATTCACCCCTCCACTTT; CDR3: CASTEGASYNSPLHF; size: few; J: TRBJ1-6; D: TRBD1; V: TRBV19
DNA: TGTGCCAGTAGTGCCGGGACAGGCGGGGTGAACACTGAAGCTTTCTTT; CDR3: CASSAGTGGVNTEAFF; size: -; J: TRBJ1-1; D: TRBD1; V: TRBV19
DNA: TGTGCCAGCAGCCAAGGGTTGGAGGGGCCCCAGGACTATGGCTACACCTTC; CDR3: CASSQGLEGPQDYGYTF; size: -; J: TRBJ1-2; D: -; V: TRBV4-2
DNA: TGCGCCAGCAGCCCCTATTATCTGGGCACCAAGAACTATGGCTACACCTTC; CDR3: CASSPYYLGTKNYGYTF; size: once; J: TRBJ1-2; D: -; V: TRBV5-1
DNA: TGTGCCAGCAGCTTAGACCAGATAATGAACACTGAAGCTTTCTTT; CDR3: CASSLDQIMNTEAFF; size: -; J: TRBJ1-1; D: -; V: TRBV7-8
DNA: TGTGCCAGCAGGGGACAGGGGGGAGAGCCCCAGCATTTT; CDR3: CASRGQGGEPQHF; size: -; J: TRBJ1-5; D: TRBD1; V: TRBV2
DNA: TGTGCCTGGCGAAGCCGGGACAGGGGTGTCTACGAGCAGTACTTC; CDR3: CAWRSRDRGVYEQYF; size: -; J: TRBJ2-7; D: TRBD1; V: TRBV30
DNA: TGTGCCAGCAGCTGGGCGGGGGAGCAGTACTTC; CDR3: CASSWAGEQYF; size: -; J: TRBJ2-7; D: -; V: TRBV5-6
DNA: TGTGCCAGCAGCGCGAGACTAGCGGATTACACAGATACGCAGTATTTT; CDR3: CASSARLADYTDTQYF; size: -; J: TRBJ2-3; D: TRBD2; V: TRBV9
DNA: TGTGCCAGCAGCTTAGGGTCGGTGACCGGGGAGCTGTTTTTT; CDR3: CASSLGSVTGELFF; size: few; J: TRBJ2-2; D: -; V: TRBV11-2
DNA: TGCGCCAGCAGCCTAGGGACAGGGGGCAATACTGAAGCTTTCTTT; CDR3: CASSLGTGGNTEAFF; size: -; J: TRBJ1-1; D: TRBD1; V: TRBV5-1
DNA: TGTGCCAGCAGCGTAGCGGGGACAGCGGTGTACAATGAGCAGTTCTTC; CDR3: CASSVAGTAVYNEQFF; size: few; J: TRBJ2-1; D: TRBD1; V: TRBV9
DNA: TGCAGCGTTGTTCTAAACACCGGGGAGCTGTTTTTT; CDR3: CSVVLNTGELFF; size: once; J: TRBJ2-2; D: -; V: TRBV29-1
DNA: TGTGCCAGCGCCCCGCTAAGCACAGATACGCAGTATTTT; CDR3: CASAPLSTDTQYF; size: -; J: TRBJ2-3; D: -; V: TRBV7-6
DNA: TGTGCCAGCAGCGTCCGAAGGACAGCGGATGAAGCTTTCTTT; CDR3: CASSVRRTADEAFF; size: -; J: TRBJ1-1; D: -; V: TRBV7-2
DNA: TGTGCCATCAGTGGGGGCACGAACACTGAAGCTTTCTTT; CDR3: CAISGGTNTEAFF; size: -; J: TRBJ1-1; D: -; V: TRBV10-3